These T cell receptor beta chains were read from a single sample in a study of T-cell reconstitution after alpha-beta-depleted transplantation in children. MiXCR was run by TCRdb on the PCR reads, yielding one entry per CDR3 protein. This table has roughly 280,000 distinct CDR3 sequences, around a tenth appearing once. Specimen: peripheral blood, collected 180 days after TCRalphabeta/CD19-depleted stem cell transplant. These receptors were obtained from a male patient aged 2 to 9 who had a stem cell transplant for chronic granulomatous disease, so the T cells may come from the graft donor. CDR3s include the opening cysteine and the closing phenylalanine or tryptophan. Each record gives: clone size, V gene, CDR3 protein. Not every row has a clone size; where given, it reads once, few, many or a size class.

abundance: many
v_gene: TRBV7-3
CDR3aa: CASSLTLVRGMDEKLFF

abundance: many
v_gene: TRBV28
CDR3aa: CASSITSLTQETQYF

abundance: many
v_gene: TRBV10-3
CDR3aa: CAIRERGRDEQYF

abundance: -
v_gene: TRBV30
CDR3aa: CAWSDSDRVGAQPQHF

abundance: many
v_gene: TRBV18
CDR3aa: CASSARQGGNTGELFF

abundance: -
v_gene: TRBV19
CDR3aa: CASSKSGQGKVYEQYF

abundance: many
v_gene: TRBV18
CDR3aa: CASSPSTGVKDGYTF

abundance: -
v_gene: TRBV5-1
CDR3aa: CASSKGLAGVPYF

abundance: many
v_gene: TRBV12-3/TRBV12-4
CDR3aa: CASRWEVSNIQYF

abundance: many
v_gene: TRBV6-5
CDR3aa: CASSYHHPSGANVLTF

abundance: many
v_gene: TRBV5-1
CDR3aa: CASSFWEGLDTQYF

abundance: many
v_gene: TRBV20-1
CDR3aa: CSAGPQVGAYEQYF

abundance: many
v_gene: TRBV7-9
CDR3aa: CASSLGGFREETQYF

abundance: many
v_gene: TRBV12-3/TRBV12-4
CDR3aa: CASSARTWEKLFF

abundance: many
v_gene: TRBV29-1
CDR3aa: CSVVVGYNEQFF

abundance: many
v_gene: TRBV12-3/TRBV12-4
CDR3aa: CASSLDSLSNQPQHF

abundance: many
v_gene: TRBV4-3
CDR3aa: CASSQVPSGGAGDTQYF

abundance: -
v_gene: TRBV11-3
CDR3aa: CASSLVQGAAGYTF

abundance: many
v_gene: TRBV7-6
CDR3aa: CASSGLGPDTQYF

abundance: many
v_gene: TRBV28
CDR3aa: CASSPMGGLNTEAFF

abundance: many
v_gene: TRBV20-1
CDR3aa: CSAGLASYNEQFF

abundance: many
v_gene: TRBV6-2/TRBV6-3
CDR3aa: CASTHRGAREQYF

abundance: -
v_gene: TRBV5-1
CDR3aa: CASSLTGGWEKLFF

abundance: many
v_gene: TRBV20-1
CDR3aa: CSATGTGGDQPQHF

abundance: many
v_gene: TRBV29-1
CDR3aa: CSVRGQGARGSLDTQYF

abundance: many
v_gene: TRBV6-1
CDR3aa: CASKRDTINTGELFF

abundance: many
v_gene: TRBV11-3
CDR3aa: CASSYRQAPQETQYF

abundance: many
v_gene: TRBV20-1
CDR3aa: CSAPLGSPYEQYF

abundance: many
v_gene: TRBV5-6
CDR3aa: CASSLVGSPPDTQYF

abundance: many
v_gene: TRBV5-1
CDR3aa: CASSSNQETQYF

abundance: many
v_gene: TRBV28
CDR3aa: CASSKAGRNYEQYF

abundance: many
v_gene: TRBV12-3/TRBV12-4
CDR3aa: CASNLGQPQETQYF

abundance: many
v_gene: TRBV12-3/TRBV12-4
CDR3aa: CASSPADHIQYF

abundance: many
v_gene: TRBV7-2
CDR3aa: CASNPFGGRDTGELFF

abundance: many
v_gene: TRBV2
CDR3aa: CASRTSQQGTLLGGLFF

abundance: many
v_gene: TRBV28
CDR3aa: CASTITTGSSYEQYF

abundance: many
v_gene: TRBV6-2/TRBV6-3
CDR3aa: CATHPSMVQPQHF

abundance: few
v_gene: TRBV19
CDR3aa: CASSIGASGSFTGELFF

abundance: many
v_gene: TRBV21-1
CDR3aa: CASSRQGANGYTF

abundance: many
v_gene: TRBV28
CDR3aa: CATHGQFYEQYF

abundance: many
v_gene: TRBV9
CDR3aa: CASSGRASGANVLTF

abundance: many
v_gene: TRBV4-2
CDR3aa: CASSQVEGSNEQFF

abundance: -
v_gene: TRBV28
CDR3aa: CASSAWTANTEAFF